The next 17 T cell receptor beta chains were all read from a single sample in a study of blood T cell repertoires in COVID-19. Assay: immunoSEQ multiplex PCR; the TCRdb copy retains only in-frame clones and omits some. The table lists 150,000 to 200,000 clones, roughly four fifths of them singletons. The sample taken for sequencing was PBMCs or T cells enriched from blood (not recorded which). The receptors shown here come from a man aged 40-49 years who had recovered from COVID-19.

This clone was recorded once. The chain is built from TRBV18 and TRBJ1-5, with D maybe TRBD1 (6 bases). With 3 bases removed from V and 4 bases from J, the gap between germline ends came to 10 bases. The CDR3 spans 14 residues. From germline, CDR1 is KGHSH and CDR2 LQKENI. The CDR3 DNA reads as TGTGCCAGCTCACCCGACAGGACTAATCAGCCCCAGCATTTT. Its translation: CASSPDRTNQPQHF.

V usage is TRBV15 and J usage is TRBJ1-5; D possibly corresponds to TRBD1 (6 bases). V was clipped by 9 bases and J by 9 bases, with 18 bases between them. Germline assignment: CDR1 LNHNV and CDR2 YYDKDF (reference sequence). This CDR3 has 13 residues. The CDR3 nucleotides read TGTGCCACTGCGTCAGGGGAAAGTAGGCCCCAGCATTTT. Protein product: CATASGESRPQHF.

This chain connects TRBV5-1 to TRBJ1-2; 10 bases are shared with TRBD1. This CDR3 region has 14 residues. Germline V gene sequence: CDR1 SGHRS, CDR2 YFSETQ. V shed 0 bases and J 8 bases; nucleotides not matched to a gene: 4. CDR3 DNA: TGCGCCAGCAGCTTGGGACAGGGGGCGGAAGGCTACACCTTC. It codes for CASSLGQGAEGYTF.

The rearrangement links TRBV3-1 (or the pseudogene TRBV3-2) to TRBJ1-1; 10 bases agree with TRBD1. The CDR3 totals 19 residues. CDR1 and CDR2 (germline): LGHDT, YNNKEL (reference sequence). Unmatched junction bases numbered 17, after V lost 4 bases and J lost 3 bases. CDR3 nucleotide sequence: TGTGCCAGCAGCCCGAGCGGAGGGACAGGGGTAGTTGTCGACACTGAAGCTTTCTTT. It specifies CASSPSGGTGVVVDTEAFF.

This clone was picked up many times. The CDR3 reads CATSDYSSGVKNEQFF. Here the CDR3 DNA reads TGTGCCACCAGTGATTATTCTAGCGGGGTGAAAAATGAGCAGTTCTTC. V is TRBV24-1 and J is TRBJ2-1, with 9 bases identical to TRBD2. The germline CDR1 and CDR2 sequences are KGHDR and SFDVKD. The CDR3 covers 16 residues. V shed 2 bases and J 7 bases; nucleotides not matched to a gene: 8.

The chain links TRBV5-1 to TRBJ2-1, with D perhaps matching TRBD2 (5 bases). This CDR3 contains 16 residues. V was cut by 5 bases and J by 4 bases, with 19 bases left in between. Germline V CDR1 and CDR2: SGHRS, YFSETQ. This CDR3 reads CASRAGPGTGYNEQFF. CDR3 nucleotide sequence: TGCGCCAGCAGGGCTGGTCCGGGAACGGGGTACAATGAGCAGTTCTTC. Full variable domain (rest looked up from reference TRBV5-1 and TRBJ2-1): KAGVTQTPRYLIKTRGQQVTLSCSPISGHRSVSWYQQTPGQGLQFLFEYFSETQRNKGNFPGRFSGRQFSNSRSEMNVSTLELGDSALYLCASRAGPGTGYNEQFFGPGTRLTVL.

The genes are TRBV7-2 and TRBJ2-7; 10 nucleotides agree with TRBD2. The germline V gene has CDR1 SGHTA and CDR2 FQGNSA. Trimming cost V 5 bases and J 2 bases; bases outside gene matches: 6. There are 15 residues in the CDR3. In nucleotides, the CDR3 is TGTGCCAGCAGCCGCAGCGGGGGGGTAACCTACGAGCAGTACTTC. Its protein is CASSRSGGVTYEQYF.

In its sample, this clone was seen a few times. CDR3 nucleotides: TGCGCCAGCAGCCAAGGGTCAGGGGGAAATTCCTATGGCTACACCTTC. This gives the protein CASSQGSGGNSYGYTF. The rearrangement joins TRBV4-3 to TRBJ1-2, with 7 nucleotides matching TRBD1. The CDR3 spans 16 residues. The germline CDR1 and CDR2 sequences are LGHNA and YSLEER. The trim removed 1 base at V and 4 bases at J, leaving 9 bases unmatched.

V gene TRBV7-8 combines with J gene TRBJ1-1, with D perhaps matching TRBD1 (6 bases). CDR3 length equals 15 residues. V was trimmed by 1 base and J by 0 bases, leaving 9 bases between them. Germline lookup yields CDR1 SGHVS and CDR2 FQNEAQ. The CDR3 sequence: CASSLEGGMNTEAFF. The CDR3 DNA is TGTGCCAGCAGCTTAGAAGGGGGAATGAACACTGAAGCTTTCTTT.

This clone appeared a single time. The gene calls are TRBV4-3 and TRBJ1-1, with D unclear. V gave up 0 bases and J gave up 0 bases, with 8 bases separating them. From germline, CDR1 is LGHNA and CDR2 YSLEER. This CDR3 comprises 15 residues. The CDR3 protein is CASSQEYSVNTEAFF. CDR3 bases: TGCGCCAGCAGCCAAGAGTACAGTGTGAACACTGAAGCTTTCTTT.

The rearrangement links TRBV4-1 to TRBJ2-7; 7 bases map to TRBD1. V lost 0 bases to trimming and J lost 2 bases; unmatched junction nucleotides: 10. Germline CDR1 is MGHRA and CDR2 is YSYEKL. The CDR3 loop spans 17 amino acids. In nucleotides, the CDR3 is TGCGCCAGCAGCCAAGAGACGAGGCAGGGGGAAACCTACGAGCAGTACTTC. Amino acids: CASSQETRQGETYEQYF.

This chain joins TRBV19 and TRBJ1-4; possible D gene TRBD1, 5 bases. V lost 6 bases to trimming and J lost 7 bases, with 12 bases between them. Germline CDR1 and CDR2: LNHDA and SQIVND (reference sequence). CDR3 length: 13 residues. This chain's CDR3 is CASRGGMSEKLFF. In DNA form, the CDR3 reads TGTGCCAGTAGGGGGGGGATGAGTGAAAAACTGTTTTTT.

The CDR3 here is CASSPRLGQGRNTEAFF. The CDR3 nucleotides are TGTGCCAGTAGTCCTAGGTTGGGACAGGGCCGGAACACTGAAGCTTTCTTT. V and J are TRBV19 and TRBJ1-1, with TRBD1 matching 9 bases. The V segment lost 5 bases and the J segment 1 base; nucleotides outside the gene matches: 11. Looked up from germline, CDR1 is LNHDA and CDR2 is SQIVND (reference sequence). This CDR3 comprises 17 residues.

This chain links TRBV15 with TRBJ1-2; 7 bases align to TRBD1. The ends lost 5 bases at V and 4 bases at J; junction bases unmatched: 7. The CDR3 length is 14 residues. CDR1 and CDR2 from the germline V gene are LNHNV and YYDKDF (reference sequence). The CDR3 loop reads CATSLRQGVYGYTF. CDR3 DNA sequence: TGTGCCACCAGCTTAAGGCAGGGGGTCTATGGCTACACCTTC.

As DNA, the CDR3 is TGTGCCACCAGCAGAAAACCGGGGCAGGGGGCTGGGGACTATGGCTACACCTTC. Residues: CATSRKPGQGAGDYGYTF. The rearrangement links TRBV15 to TRBJ1-2; 8 nucleotides align to TRBD1. The CDR3 spans 18 residues. The V segment lost 2 bases and the J segment 3 bases; nucleotides outside the gene matches: 14. Germline V gives CDR1 LNHNV, CDR2 YYDKDF (reference sequence).

V usage is TRBV6-5 and J usage is TRBJ1-6; 10 bases map to TRBD1. Per the germline V gene, CDR1 is MNHEY and CDR2 is SVGAGI. CDR3 length equals 15 residues. The junction had 12 bases not matched to a gene; V was cut back by 7 bases and J by 12 bases. CDR3 sequence: CASIRKPGQGIPLHF. The DNA of the CDR3 is TGTGCCAGCATCCGGAAACCGGGACAGGGGATACCCCTCCACTTT.

This clone was counted only a few times. This chain links TRBV14 with TRBJ1-6; 7 bases are a match to TRBD1. CDR1 is SGHDN, CDR2 FVKESK, per germline. V was clipped by 0 bases and J by 10 bases; unmatched bases: 6. The CDR3 has 15 residues. CDR3: CASSQEWQGGSPLHF. The CDR3 DNA follows: TGTGCCAGCAGCCAAGAATGGCAGGGGGGCTCACCCCTCCACTTT.